This T cell receptor beta chain was sequenced in a study of cytomegalovirus exposure and HLA in healthy donors (dated by TCRdb to 2016 to 2017). For the study in its entirety: An earlier analysis of several hundred of the donors reported 276 Gb of sequence data and approximately 120 million unique TCR beta sequences obtained from some 170 million T cells. A separate validation cohort of some 130 different subjects was used in addition to the roughly 720-subject first cohort. To predict cytomegalovirus infection status, the study combined high-throughput TCR immunosequencing, statistical association of individual TCRs with disease status, and machine learning. All discovery cohort repertoires had been generated using a single sequencing platform. Typing coverage varied by locus: roughly 620-640 donors for A, B, C, DRB1 and DQB1; more than 500 for DQA1; 600 to 610 for DPA1; roughly 450 for DPB1. Using immunosequencing, the study profiled T cell repertoires from about 620 subjects and related those repertoires to cytomegalovirus serostatus. In an earlier analysis of roughly 600 of the donors, high-throughput TCR beta sequencing was used to judge whether each TCR beta V gene segment behaved as functional or pseudogenic. HLA typing covered class I and class II loci at four-digit resolution. Donor age, sex, ethnicity and CMV serostatus were collected together with the repertoire data. Roughly five DR-DQ haplotypes were treated as single units for association and clustering because of strong linkage in the cohort. A later analysis re-analyzed previously published TCR beta repertoires from several hundred donors and added high-resolution HLA genotyping to study TCR occurrence patterns. Across some 400 genotyped donors of the cohort, an average of approximately 200,000 unique TCR beta nucleotide sequences per donor were sequenced, and roughly a sixth of those sequences were non-productive. The study aimed to test whether cataloging public T cell receptors could reveal signatures of past pathogen exposure. Genome-wide SNP genotypes for about three fifths of the 666 donors were used in a later genetic analysis, which treated that subset as a discovery cohort. Rather than using new phenotypic data, the later analysis identified candidate immune exposures from TCR beta sequences and from how often those sequences occurred across donors. About 280 gigabases of sequencing data and approximately 91 million unique TCR sequences made up an early release that covered roughly 670 HLA-typed donors. Of the roughly 410 genotyped donors, over 80% were placed in the genetic ancestry cluster associated with self-reported Caucasian donors.

In total, 630 or so healthy bone marrow donors made up the cohort. Cohort members were all nominally healthy when sampled, although unrecorded immune exposures were likely present. The donor was CMV seronegative and was included in the group of 352 seronegative cohort members. A peripheral blood sample was collected from each donor, and TCR beta sequencing was performed on peripheral blood mononuclear cells. The Qiagen DNeasy Blood Extraction Kit was used to extract genomic DNA from the blood cell samples. The germline V and J ends show losses of 5 bases and 6 bases respectively, and no gene match explains 4 bases of the junction. From cysteine to phenylalanine, the CDR3 is 15 amino acids long. Kept here is only the CDR3 DNA, which spans 45 bases and is read in frame from base 1. Via the germline V gene (reference sequence), CDR1 is LNHDA and CDR2 SQIVND. The receptor library was made with the immunoSEQ multiplex PCR assay. The multiplex PCR relied on a mix of 60 forward primers for TCR Vbeta segments and 13 reverse primers for TCR Jbeta segments. Amplification of the CDR3 region of rearranged TCR beta genes was performed with a multiplex PCR assay on genomic DNA. The amplified TCR beta libraries were sequenced on the Illumina HiSeq System as 87-base-pair reads. The authors' pipeline ran thus. A later analysis counted about 80 million unique TCR beta chains across the 650 to 700 repertoires, and roughly 10 million of these chains were shared by at least two donors. Raw reads were error-corrected and collapsed into unique sequences by a nearest-neighbor algorithm in which closely related sequences were merged to remove PCR and sequencing errors. CDR3 sequences were aligned to IMGT reference sequences to assign V, D and J gene segments. For a sequence to be retained, at least a six-nucleotide match to both a V gene segment and a J gene segment was required. Rearrangements were classified as productive when the CDR3 lacked stop codons and remained in frame with V and J, and all other rearrangements were classified as non-productive. Following IMGT convention, CDR3 was defined as the stretch from the second conserved V-encoded cysteine to the conserved J-encoded phenylalanine. The earlier analysis of 500 to 650 of the donors excluded any sequence lacking an unambiguous match to a single V gene segment. In an earlier analysis of several hundred of the donors, V segments were called functional above 56.7% productive rearrangements and were called segregating when the between-donor standard deviation exceeded 5%. A statistical classification framework was built to diagnose cytomegalovirus status from the catalog of TCR beta chain sequences. In a later analysis, TCR nucleotide sequences were compared against IMGT/GENE-DB human TR gene sequences so that V and J genes could be assigned. In a later analysis, CDR3 sequences and most-parsimonious VDJ recombination scenarios were assigned using the TCRdist pipeline. In a later analysis, each TCR beta chain was defined by its CDR3 amino acid sequence together with its V-gene family, and reads lacking a unique V-gene family were excluded. A later analysis removed several hundred highly shared, low-generation-probability nucleotide sequences to deal with suspected cross-contamination and a sequencing artifact. In a later analysis, a clonal expansion index was calculated for each public chain from normalized within-repertoire ranks of inferred template counts. In a later analysis, generation probabilities were computed using a VDJ recombination model fitted to out-of-frame rearrangements, and the results were checked against IGoR. Hypergeometric tests were used in a later analysis to score TCR-TCR, TCR-HLA and TCR-CMV co-occurrence, with a repertoire-size bias correction applied to the TCR pairs. False discovery rates were estimated in a later analysis by permuting HLA or CMV assignments 20 times. A later analysis grouped co-occurring TCRs with DBSCAN, adding TCRdist sequence similarity when clustering within HLA-allele-positive subsets. For co-occurrence clustering, repertoires with fewer than 30,000 or more than 120,000 public chains were excluded, along with about five repertoires with anomalous nucleotide sharing. The table comes from immuneACCESS by way of TCRdb, which keeps in-frame sequences with V and J called. Part of the clones is missing from these tables; in studies checked, under half for an unresolved V gene and the rest for unknown reasons. The DNA gave D and trimming, while V, J and clone size come from that table. This sample has under 150,000 clones in its table, and about 80% of those were observed once. Of the sample, around 1.8% falls within the top ten clones.

What the research found in general, with its limitations: It was suggested by the authors that the approach could potentially be generalized to other disease states and immunological phenotypes. A few of the identified cytomegalovirus-associated TCR beta chains were confirmed in vitro to be specific for cytomegalovirus antigens. Because some donors lacked HLA typing at each locus, the association tests relied only on the typed subset. An association between a missense DCLRE1C variant and V-gene and J-gene trimming of TCR beta chains was found in a later genetic analysis and replicated in an independent cohort. Linkage disequilibrium might explain the correlated functional status among segregating V segments, but an unknown experimental factor could not be excluded. CMV serostatus was the only immune exposure information available for the cohort. In both the original and validation cohorts, the classifier was reported to diagnose cytomegalovirus status with high specificity and sensitivity. In this cohort, only TCR beta chains were sequenced, and detectable features were limited by the absence of alpha or paired-chain data. Specific HLA alleles were associated with roughly 17,000 TCR beta sequences at a false discovery rate of 0.05 in a later analysis. The sequencing pipeline was judged likely to have produced a cluster of highly shared sequence variants as a technical artifact. In a later analysis, most CMV-associated TCR beta chains were found to appear HLA-restricted, with HLA associations seemingly driven largely by CMV exposure. The presence/absence analyses assumed that sequencing depth was roughly uniform across donors, and that assumption may not be true. The study listed 150 to 200 TCR beta chains as associated with cytomegalovirus. A later analysis reported that several top co-occurrence clusters appeared linked to parvovirus B19, influenza, CMV and Epstein-Barr virus. Because counts were too low, seventeen rarely observed V segments, including chromosome 9 orphons, were excluded from the earlier analysis of about 500 of the donors. An earlier analysis of approximately 600 of the donors showed that most TCR beta V segments appeared in productive rearrangements either about 87% or about 30% of the time, which broadly matched IMGT annotations. Some IMGT-functional V segments, including TRBV6-2 and TRBV6-3, could not be told apart with the 87-base-pair reads, so those segments were excluded. A further reported finding was that TCR beta sequences accurately predicted the HLA-A and HLA-B alleles for most subjects in the first cohort. Across donors, most TCR sequences were observed very rarely, whereas some public TCRs were present in many individuals. In a later analysis, HLA-associated TCR beta chains showed more clonal expansion and lower generation probabilities than non-associated chains that were equally common. According to a later analysis, TCR association rates differed among HLA loci, with DRB1 alleles showing the most associated TCRs and HLA-C alleles showing the fewest. When HLA alleles, especially DR and DQ, strongly co-occurred, TCR associations were difficult to assign to individual alleles. In a later genetic analysis, fewer N-insertions in productive TCRs were reported among donors in an Asian-associated ancestry cluster than the roughly 700-donor mean.

This clone was seen a handful of times. The antigen this receptor binds is unknown. No clone much larger than this one lies a single base away; base qualities are absent. The V and J segments used are TRBV19 and TRBJ2-1; 13 bases in between match TRBD2. Sequencing used PBMCs. The origin of this receptor is a man between 18 and 35 years old in good health and CMV-seronegative. The DNA sequence follows: TGTGCCAGTAGTCTGGGACTAGCGGGGACCAATGAGCAGTTCTTC. Its translation is CASSLGLAGTNEQFF.